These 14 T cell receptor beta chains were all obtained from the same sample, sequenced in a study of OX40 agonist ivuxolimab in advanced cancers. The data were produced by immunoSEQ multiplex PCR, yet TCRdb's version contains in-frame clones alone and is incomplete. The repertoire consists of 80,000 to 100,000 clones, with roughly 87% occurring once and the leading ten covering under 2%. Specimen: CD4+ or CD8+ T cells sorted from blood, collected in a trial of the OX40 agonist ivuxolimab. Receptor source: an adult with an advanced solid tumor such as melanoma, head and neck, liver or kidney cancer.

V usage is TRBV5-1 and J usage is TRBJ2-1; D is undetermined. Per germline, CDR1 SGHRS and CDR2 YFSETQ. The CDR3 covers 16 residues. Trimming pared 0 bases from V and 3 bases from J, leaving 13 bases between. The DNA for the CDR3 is TGCGCCAGCAGCTTGGAATCCAGCAGTAGCTACAATGAGCAGTTCTTC. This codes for CASSLESSSSYNEQFF.

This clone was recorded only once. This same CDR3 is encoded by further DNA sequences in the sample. The CDR3 loop is CASSSQGGINQPQHF. As DNA, the CDR3 is TGTGCCAGCAGCTCCCAGGGCGGAATCAATCAGCCCCAGCATTTT. V is TRBV7-2 and J is TRBJ1-5; a weak D match, TRBD1 (5 bases). This CDR3 contains 15 residues. Germline loops: CDR1 SGHTA, CDR2 FQGNSA. V lost 4 bases and J lost 3, with 13 bases in between.

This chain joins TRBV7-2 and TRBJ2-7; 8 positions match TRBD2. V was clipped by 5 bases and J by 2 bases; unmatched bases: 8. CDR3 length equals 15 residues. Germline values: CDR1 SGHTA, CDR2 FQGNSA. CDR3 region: CASSLGLAGTYEQYF. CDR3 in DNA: TGTGCCAGCAGCCTAGGGTTAGCGGGGACCTACGAGCAGTACTTC.

As DNA, the CDR3 is TGTGCCAGCAAGCGAGCAGTGAACACCGGGGAGCTGTTTTTT. Its translation is CASKRAVNTGELFF. The chain is built from TRBV9 and TRBJ2-2; the D is unclear. From germline, CDR1 is SGDLS and CDR2 YYNGEE. Trimming removed 6 bases from V and 1 base from J, with 10 bases in between. CDR3 size: 14 residues.

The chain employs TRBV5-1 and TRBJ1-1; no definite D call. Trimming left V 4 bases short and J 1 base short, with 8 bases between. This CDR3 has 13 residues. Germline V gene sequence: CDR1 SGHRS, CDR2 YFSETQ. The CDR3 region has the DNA TGCGCCAGCAGCAAAGAAAGGAACACTGAAGCTTTCTTT. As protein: CASSKERNTEAFF.

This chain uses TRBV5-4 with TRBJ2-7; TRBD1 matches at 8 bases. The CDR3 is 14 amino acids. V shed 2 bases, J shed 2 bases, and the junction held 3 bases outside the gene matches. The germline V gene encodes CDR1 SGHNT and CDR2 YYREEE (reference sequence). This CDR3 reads CASSFGTGAYEQYF. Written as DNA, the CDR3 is TGTGCCAGCAGCTTTGGGACAGGAGCCTACGAGCAGTACTTC.

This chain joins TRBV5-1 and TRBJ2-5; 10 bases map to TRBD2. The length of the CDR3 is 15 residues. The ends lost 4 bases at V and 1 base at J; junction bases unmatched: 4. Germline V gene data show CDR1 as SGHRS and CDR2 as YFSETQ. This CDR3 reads CASSPSGRLQETQYF. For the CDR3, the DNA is TGCGCCAGCAGCCCTAGCGGGAGACTCCAAGAGACCCAGTACTTC.

The CDR3 nucleotides read TGTGCCAGCAGCTTAGCCGGGCAGTCCTACAATGAGCAGTTCTTC. Amino acids: CASSLAGQSYNEQFF. The chain combines TRBV7-2 with TRBJ2-1, with D uncertain. The germline gives CDR1 SGHTA, CDR2 FQGNSA. Between the trimmed V and J ends, which lost 0 bases and 1 base, there was a span of 7 bases. The CDR3 sequence is 15 residues long.

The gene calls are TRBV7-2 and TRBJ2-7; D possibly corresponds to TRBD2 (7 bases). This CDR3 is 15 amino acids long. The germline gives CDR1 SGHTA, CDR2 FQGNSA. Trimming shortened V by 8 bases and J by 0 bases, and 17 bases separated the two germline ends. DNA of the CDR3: TGTGCCAGCCACCCGGGGGGCCGGAGCTCCTACGAGCAGTACTTC. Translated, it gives CASHPGGRSSYEQYF.

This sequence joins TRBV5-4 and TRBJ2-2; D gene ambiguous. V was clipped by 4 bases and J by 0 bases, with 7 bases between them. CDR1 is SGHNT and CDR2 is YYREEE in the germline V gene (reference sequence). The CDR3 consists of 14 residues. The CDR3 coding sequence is TGTGCCAGCAGCATTGACCCGAACACCGGGGAGCTGTTTTTT. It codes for CASSIDPNTGELFF. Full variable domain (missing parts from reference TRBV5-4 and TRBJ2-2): ETGVTQSPTHLIKTRGQQVTLRCSSQSGHNTVSWYQQALGQGPQFIFQYYREEENGRGNFPPRFSGLQFPNYSSELNVNALELDDSALYLCASSIDPNTGELFFGEGSRLTVL.

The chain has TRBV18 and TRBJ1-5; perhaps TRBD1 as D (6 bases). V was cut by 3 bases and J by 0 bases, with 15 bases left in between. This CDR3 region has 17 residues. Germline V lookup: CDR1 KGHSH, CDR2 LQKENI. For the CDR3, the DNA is TGTGCCAGCTCACCTTCCGGGACACTTTATAGCAATCAGCCCCAGCATTTT. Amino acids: CASSPSGTLYSNQPQHF.

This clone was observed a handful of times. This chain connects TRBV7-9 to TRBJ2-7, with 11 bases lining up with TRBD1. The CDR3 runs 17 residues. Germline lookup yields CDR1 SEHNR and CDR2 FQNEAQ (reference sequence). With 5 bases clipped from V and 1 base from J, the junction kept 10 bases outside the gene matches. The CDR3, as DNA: TGTGCCAGCAGCCCAGAAATTTGGGACAGGGGGTCCTACGAGCAGTACTTC. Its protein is CASSPEIWDRGSYEQYF. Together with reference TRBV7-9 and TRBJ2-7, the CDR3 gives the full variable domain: DTGVSQNPRHKITKRGQNVTFRCDPISEHNRLYWYRQTLGQGPEFLTYFQNEAQLEKSRLLSDRFSAERPKGSFSTLEIQRTEQGDSAMYLCASSPEIWDRGSYEQYFGPGTRLTVT.

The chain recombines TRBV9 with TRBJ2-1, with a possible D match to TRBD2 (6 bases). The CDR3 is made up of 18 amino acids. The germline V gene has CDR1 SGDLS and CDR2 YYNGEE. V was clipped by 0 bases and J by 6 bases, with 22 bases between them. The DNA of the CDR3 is TGTGCCAGCAGCGTAGTCCCCTCGGAGGGGTCCTTGGGCAATGAGCAGTTCTTC. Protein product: CASSVVPSEGSLGNEQFF.

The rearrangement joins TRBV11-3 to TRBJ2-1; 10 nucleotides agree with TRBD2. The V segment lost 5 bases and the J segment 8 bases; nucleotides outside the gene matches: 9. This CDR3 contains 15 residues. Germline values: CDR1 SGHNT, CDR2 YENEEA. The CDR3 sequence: CASSPRVAGGDEQFF. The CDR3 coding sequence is TGTGCCAGCAGCCCTAGGGTAGCGGGAGGCGATGAGCAGTTCTTC. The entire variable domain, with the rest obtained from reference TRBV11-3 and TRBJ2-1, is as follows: EAGVVQSPRYKIIEKKQPVAFWCNPISGHNTLYWYLQNLGQGPELLIRYENEEAVDDSQLPKDRFSAERLKGVDSTLKIQPAELGDSAVYLCASSPRVAGGDEQFFGPGTRLTVL.